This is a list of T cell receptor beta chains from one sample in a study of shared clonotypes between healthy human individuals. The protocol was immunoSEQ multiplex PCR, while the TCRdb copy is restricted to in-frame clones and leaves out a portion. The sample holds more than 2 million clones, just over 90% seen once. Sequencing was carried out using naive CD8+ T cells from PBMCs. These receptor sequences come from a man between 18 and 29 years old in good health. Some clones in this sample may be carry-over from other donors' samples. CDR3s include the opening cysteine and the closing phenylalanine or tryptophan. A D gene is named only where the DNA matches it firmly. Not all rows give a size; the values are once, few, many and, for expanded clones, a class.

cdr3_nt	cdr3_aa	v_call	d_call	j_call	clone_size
TGTGCCAGCAGCTTACCCTCTCTTGTGGCAGGGAGTGGCACTGAAGCTTTCTTT	CASSLPSLVAGSGTEAFF	TRBV7-9	.	TRBJ1-1	.
TGTGCCAGTAGTACGGGACGGAACTACGAGCAGTACTTC	CASSTGRNYEQYF	TRBV19	.	TRBJ2-7	.
TGTGCCAGCAGGCGCCGGGAATGGGGACAAGAGACCCAGTACTTC	CASRRREWGQETQYF	TRBV2	.	TRBJ2-5	.
TGTGCCAGCAGCCCCCGGGAGGGAGGCACTGAAGCTTTCTTT	CASSPREGGTEAFF	TRBV7-8	.	TRBJ1-1	.
TGTGCCAGCAGCCGGGACAGCTACGAGCAGTACTTC	CASSRDSYEQYF	TRBV5-6	TRBD1	TRBJ2-7	.
TGTGCCAGCAGCACAGGACAGGGGAACTATGGCTACACCTTC	CASSTGQGNYGYTF	TRBV7-9	TRBD1	TRBJ1-2	.
TGCGCCAGCAGCCCGGGACTAGGTCCCTACGAGCAGTACTTC	CASSPGLGPYEQYF	TRBV4-1	TRBD2	TRBJ2-7	.
TGTGCCTGGAGTGTCGGGGGAGGAAACACTGAAGCTTTCTTT	CAWSVGGGNTEAFF	TRBV30	.	TRBJ1-1	few
TGTGCCAGCAGTTTAGTAATGAGGGCGCGACGCACAGATACGCAGTATTTT	CASSLVMRARRTDTQYF	TRBV28	.	TRBJ2-3	.
TGTGCCAGCAGCCCCGGAAGACTCCGGGAGACCCAGTACTTC	CASSPGRLRETQYF	TRBV16	.	TRBJ2-5	.
TGTGCCAGCAGTGGATATCTGGGAGGCAAAAACATTCAGTACTTC	CASSGYLGGKNIQYF	TRBV28	.	TRBJ2-4	.
TGTGCCTGGAGTGCTGGTTTTCAAGACACTGAAGCTTTCTTT	CAWSAGFQDTEAFF	TRBV30	.	TRBJ1-1	.
TGTGCCAGCAGCTTTGCGCGGGCTAGCGGGCACCCGCTCTACGAGCAGTACTTC	CASSFARASGHPLYEQYF	TRBV12-1	.	TRBJ2-7	.
TGTGCCAGCACCTTCTACGAGCAGTACTTC	CASTFYEQYF	TRBV5-8	.	TRBJ2-7	.
TGTGCCAGCAGTGACGCCAGGGGGCTTGGCGGGGAGCTGTTTTTT	CASSDARGLGGELFF	TRBV2	TRBD1	TRBJ2-2	.
TGTGCCAGCAGTAGTCGCGAGGGACGAAGCTCCTACGAGCAGTACTTC	CASSSREGRSSYEQYF	TRBV2	.	TRBJ2-7	.
TGTGCCAGCAGCTTAAGTGAGGATGAGCAGTTCTTC	CASSLSEDEQFF	TRBV7-9	.	TRBJ2-1	.
TGTGCCAGCAGTTTAACGGGAGGGCCGGGCACAGATACGCAGTATTTT	CASSLTGGPGTDTQYF	TRBV27	TRBD2	TRBJ2-3	once
TGTGCCAGCAGTTCCTCCGGGAGGGGGCGGGATACGCAGTATTTT	CASSSSGRGRDTQYF	TRBV6-5	.	TRBJ2-3	.
TGTGCCAGTAGTGAGAGGGGGCGCCGCCCGAACACCGGGGAGCTGTTTTTT	CASSERGRRPNTGELFF	TRBV19	TRBD1	TRBJ2-2	.
TGTGCCAGCAGCCAAACTAGCGGGAGCGTCGATGAGCAGTTCTTC	CASSQTSGSVDEQFF	TRBV7-8	TRBD2	TRBJ2-1	.
TGTGCCAGCAGCCACTTCTCGGAACATCCGTACTTC	CASSHFSEHPYF	TRBV5-6	.	TRBJ2-7	.
TGTGCCTGGACCCGACAAGTTGGGGGCACAGATACGCAGTATTTT	CAWTRQVGGTDTQYF	TRBV30	.	TRBJ2-3	.
TGTGCCAGCAGCACCCGACTAGCGGGGGAGACCCAGTACTTC	CASSTRLAGETQYF	TRBV7-8	TRBD2	TRBJ2-5	.
TGCAGCTCTGACGGACCCTCCTACAATGAGCAGTTCTTC	CSSDGPSYNEQFF	TRBV29-1	.	TRBJ2-1	.
TGCGCCACCTGGGACAGTAACTATGGCTACACCTTC	CATWDSNYGYTF	TRBV10-1	TRBD1	TRBJ1-2	.
TGTGCCAGCAGCGCCACAGGTTCCGGGGAGCTGTTTTTT	CASSATGSGELFF	TRBV7-3	.	TRBJ2-2	.
TGTGCCAGCAGTAGGGCTAACACCGGGGAGCTGTTTTTT	CASSRANTGELFF	TRBV27	.	TRBJ2-2	once
TGTGCCAGCAGTGATCGGCTAGCGGAGAACTACAATGAGCAGTTCTTC	CASSDRLAENYNEQFF	TRBV2	TRBD2	TRBJ2-1	.
TGTGCCAGCAGCCCCGGGACAGGGAACCCCTACGAGCAGTACTTC	CASSPGTGNPYEQYF	TRBV11-2	TRBD1	TRBJ2-7	.
TGTGCCTGGGGGGGACAGGGACCCTCCTACGAGCAGTACTTC	CAWGGQGPSYEQYF	TRBV30	TRBD1	TRBJ2-7	.
TGTGCCAGCAGACCCAGGCCTAGCGGGAGTACAGATACGCAGTATTTT	CASRPRPSGSTDTQYF	TRBV27	TRBD2	TRBJ2-3	.
TGTGCCAGCAGTTCTCACATCGGACGATCGTTTGCCACAGATACGCAGTATTTT	CASSSHIGRSFATDTQYF	TRBV28	.	TRBJ2-3	.
TGTGCCAGCAGCTCCAAGACAGGGGAGGGAAACTATGGCTACACCTTC	CASSSKTGEGNYGYTF	TRBV7-9	TRBD1	TRBJ1-2	.
TGTGCCAGCGCTAGCGGGAGTTACGAGCAGTACTTC	CASASGSYEQYF	TRBV6-5	TRBD2	TRBJ2-7	.
TGTGCCAGCAGCCGTCTCACGAACACTGAAGCTTTCTTT	CASSRLTNTEAFF	TRBV14	.	TRBJ1-1	.
TGTGCCAGCAGCGCGGGACAGAACACTGAAGCTTTCTTT	CASSAGQNTEAFF	TRBV9	.	TRBJ1-1	.
TGTGCCAGCAGTGACCCGGAATGGGGATACGAGCAGTACTTC	CASSDPEWGYEQYF	TRBV6-1	.	TRBJ2-7	.
TGTGCCAGCAGTTTACCGGCTCGGAACACTGAAGCTTTCTTT	CASSLPARNTEAFF	TRBV28	.	TRBJ1-1	.
TGTGCCAGCAGCGGGGTGAACACTGAAGCTTTCTTT	CASSGVNTEAFF	TRBV9	.	TRBJ1-1	few